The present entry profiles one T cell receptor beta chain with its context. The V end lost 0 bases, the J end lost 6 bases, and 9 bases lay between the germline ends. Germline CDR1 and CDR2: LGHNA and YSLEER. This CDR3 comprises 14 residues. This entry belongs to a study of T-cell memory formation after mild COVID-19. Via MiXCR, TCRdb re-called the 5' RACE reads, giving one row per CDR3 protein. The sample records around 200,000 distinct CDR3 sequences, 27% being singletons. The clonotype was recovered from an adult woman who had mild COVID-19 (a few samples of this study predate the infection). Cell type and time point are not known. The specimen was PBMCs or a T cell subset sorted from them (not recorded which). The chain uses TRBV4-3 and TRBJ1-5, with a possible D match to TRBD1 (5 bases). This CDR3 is CASSQDRGPQPQHF. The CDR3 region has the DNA TGCGCCAGCAGCCAAGATCGGGGCCCTCAGCCCCAGCATTTT.